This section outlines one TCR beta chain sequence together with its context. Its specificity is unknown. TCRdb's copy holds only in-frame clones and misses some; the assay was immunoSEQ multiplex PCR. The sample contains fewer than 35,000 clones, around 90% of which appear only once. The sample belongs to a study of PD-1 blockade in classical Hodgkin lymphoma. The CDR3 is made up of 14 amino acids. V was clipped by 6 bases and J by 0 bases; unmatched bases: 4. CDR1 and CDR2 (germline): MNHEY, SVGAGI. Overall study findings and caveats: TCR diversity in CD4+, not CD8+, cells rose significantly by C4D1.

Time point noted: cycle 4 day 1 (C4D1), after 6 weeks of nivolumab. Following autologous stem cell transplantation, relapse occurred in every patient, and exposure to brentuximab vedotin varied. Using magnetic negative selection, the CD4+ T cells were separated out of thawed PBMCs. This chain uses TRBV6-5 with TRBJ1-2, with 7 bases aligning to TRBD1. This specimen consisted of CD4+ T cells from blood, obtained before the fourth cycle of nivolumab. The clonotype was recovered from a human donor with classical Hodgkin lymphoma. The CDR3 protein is CASRFQGANYGYTF. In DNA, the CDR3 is TGTGCCAGCAGATTCCAGGGGGCTAACTATGGCTACACCTTC.